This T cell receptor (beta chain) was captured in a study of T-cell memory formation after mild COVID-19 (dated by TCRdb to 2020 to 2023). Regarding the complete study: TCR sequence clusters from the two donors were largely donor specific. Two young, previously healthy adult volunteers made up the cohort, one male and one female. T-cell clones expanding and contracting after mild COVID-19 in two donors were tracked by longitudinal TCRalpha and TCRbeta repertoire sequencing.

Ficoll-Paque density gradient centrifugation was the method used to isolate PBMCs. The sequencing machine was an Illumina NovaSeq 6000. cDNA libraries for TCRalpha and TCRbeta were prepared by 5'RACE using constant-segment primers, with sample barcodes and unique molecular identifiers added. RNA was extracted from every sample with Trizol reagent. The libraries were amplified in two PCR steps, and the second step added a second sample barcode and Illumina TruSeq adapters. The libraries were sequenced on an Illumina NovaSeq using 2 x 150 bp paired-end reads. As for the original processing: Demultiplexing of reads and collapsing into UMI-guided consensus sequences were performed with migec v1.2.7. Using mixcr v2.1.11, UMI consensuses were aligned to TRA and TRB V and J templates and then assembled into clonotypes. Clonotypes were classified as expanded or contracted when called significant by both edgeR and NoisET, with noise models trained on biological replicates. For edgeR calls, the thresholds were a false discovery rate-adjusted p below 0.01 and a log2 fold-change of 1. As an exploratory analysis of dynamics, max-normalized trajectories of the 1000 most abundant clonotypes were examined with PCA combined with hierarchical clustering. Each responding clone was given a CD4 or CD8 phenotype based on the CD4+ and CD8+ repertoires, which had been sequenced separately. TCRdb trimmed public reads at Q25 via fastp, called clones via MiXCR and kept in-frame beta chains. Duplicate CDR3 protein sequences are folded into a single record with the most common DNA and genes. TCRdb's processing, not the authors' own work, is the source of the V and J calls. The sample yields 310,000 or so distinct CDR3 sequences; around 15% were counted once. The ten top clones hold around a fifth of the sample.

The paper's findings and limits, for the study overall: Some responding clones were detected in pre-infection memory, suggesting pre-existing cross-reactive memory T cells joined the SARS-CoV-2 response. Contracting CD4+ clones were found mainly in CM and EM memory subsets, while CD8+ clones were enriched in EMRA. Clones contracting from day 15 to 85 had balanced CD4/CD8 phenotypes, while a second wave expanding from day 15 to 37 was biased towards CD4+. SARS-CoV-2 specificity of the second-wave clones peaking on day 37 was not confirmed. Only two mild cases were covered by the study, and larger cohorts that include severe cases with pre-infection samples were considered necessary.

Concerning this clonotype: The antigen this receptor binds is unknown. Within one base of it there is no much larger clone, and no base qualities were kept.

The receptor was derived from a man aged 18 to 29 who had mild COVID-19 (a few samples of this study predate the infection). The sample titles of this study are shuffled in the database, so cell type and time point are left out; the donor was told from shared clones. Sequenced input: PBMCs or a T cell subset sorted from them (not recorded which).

The DNA sequence is as follows: TGTGCCAGCAGATCGAATGAGGGTTCACCCCTCCACTTT. This encodes CASRSNEGSPLHF. The sequence joins TRBV27 to TRBJ1-6, with the D gene not clear enough to name. The CDR3 has 13 amino acids, counting the end cysteine and phenylalanine. The DNA shown is the 39-base CDR3, in frame from base 1. The trim is 6 bases for V and 9 bases for J, with a gap of 12 bases between the germline ends. The germline V gene (reference sequence) yields MNHEY for CDR1 and SMNVEV for CDR2.